Reported below is one TCR beta chain. V lost 0 bases, J lost 7 bases, and 15 bases stayed unmatched. The CDR3 runs to 19 residues. CDR1 is SGHKS, CDR2 YYEKEE, per germline (reference sequence). The sample originates from a study of blood T cell repertoires in COVID-19. Study background: Italy, Spain and the United States were the sources of the convalescent and acute COVID-19 samples. PBMCs, B-cell-depleted T cells, or T cells were the source of the cDNA or gDNA that made up the material.

The assay was immunoSEQ multiplex PCR, and TCRdb's table has in-frame clones only and misses some. Here the sample spans roughly 150,000 clones, around 84% being singletons. Sequencing was carried out using peripheral blood. The receptor's source is a woman between 50 and 59 years old in a cohort sampled during active or convalescent COVID-19. The V call is TRBV5-5, the J call TRBJ1-6; 8 nucleotides line up with TRBD1. The CDR3 nucleotides read TGTGCCAGCAGCTTGGGGGCCCCCCAGGGGGCTTCGAGGAATTCACCCCTCCACTTT. Protein sequence: CASSLGAPQGASRNSPLHF. Full variable domain (missing parts from reference TRBV5-5 and TRBJ1-6): DAGVTQSPTHLIKTRGQQVTLRCSPISGHKSVSWYQQVLGQGPQFIFQYYEKEERGRGNFPDRFSARQFPNYSSELNVNALLLGDSALYLCASSLGAPQGASRNSPLHFGNGTRLTVT.